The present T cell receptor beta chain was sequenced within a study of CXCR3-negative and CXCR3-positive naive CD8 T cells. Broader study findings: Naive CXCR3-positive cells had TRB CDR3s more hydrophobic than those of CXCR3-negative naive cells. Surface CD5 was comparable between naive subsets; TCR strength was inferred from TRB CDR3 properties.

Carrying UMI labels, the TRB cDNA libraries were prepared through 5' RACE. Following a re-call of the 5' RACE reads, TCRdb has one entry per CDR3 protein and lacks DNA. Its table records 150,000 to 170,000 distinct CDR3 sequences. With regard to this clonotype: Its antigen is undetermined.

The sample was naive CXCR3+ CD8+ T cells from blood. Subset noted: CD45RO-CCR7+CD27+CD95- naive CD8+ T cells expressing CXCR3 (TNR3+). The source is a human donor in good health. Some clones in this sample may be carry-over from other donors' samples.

This CDR3 reads CASSLILVVYEQFF. This chain joins TRBV5-5 and TRBJ2-1. This CDR3 contains 14 residues. The germline V gene encodes CDR1 SGHKS and CDR2 YYEKEE (reference sequence).